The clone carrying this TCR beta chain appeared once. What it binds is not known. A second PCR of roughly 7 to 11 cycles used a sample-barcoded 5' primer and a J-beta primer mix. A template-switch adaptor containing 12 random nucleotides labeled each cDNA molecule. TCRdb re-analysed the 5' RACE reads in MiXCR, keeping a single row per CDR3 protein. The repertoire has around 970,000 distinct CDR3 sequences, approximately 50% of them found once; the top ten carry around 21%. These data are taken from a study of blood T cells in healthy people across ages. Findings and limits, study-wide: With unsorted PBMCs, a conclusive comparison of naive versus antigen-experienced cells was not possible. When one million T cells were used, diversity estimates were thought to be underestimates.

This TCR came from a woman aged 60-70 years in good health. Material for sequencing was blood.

CDR3 in amino acids: CASSRLWVGHEQYF. The CDR3 DNA sequence: TGTGCCAGCAGCCGTCTCTGGGTTGGGCACGAGCAGTACTTC. This rearrangement joins TRBV7-8 to TRBJ2-7; D not resolved. Trimming removed 5 bases from V and 5 bases from J, with 16 bases in between. The CDR3 is 14 residues long. Germline V gene data show CDR1 as SGHVS and CDR2 as FQNEAQ.